This T cell receptor beta chain was profiled in a study of blood T cell repertoires in COVID-19. Study overall: Acute-phase and convalescent COVID-19 samples originated in the United States, Italy and Spain.

Assignments of participants to cohorts depended upon their own reported clinical history. Before they entered the study, exposed participants had met a COVID-19 case within 2 weeks. Germline CDR1 SGHTA, CDR2 FQGNSA. The CDR3 is made up of 13 amino acids. Trimming took 0 bases from V and 5 from J, leaving 7 bases between them. Repertoires were generated with immunoSEQ multiplex PCR, while TCRdb's copy carries only in-frame clones and drops some. Of roughly 250,000 clones in the sample, approximately 88% were seen once. The rearrangement uses TRBV7-2 and TRBJ1-2, with a tentative D call TRBD1 (5 bases). The source material was PBMCs or T cells enriched from blood (not recorded which). The receptor was isolated from a woman in her 40s who had been exposed to COVID-19. Written as DNA, the CDR3 is TGTGCCAGCAGCTTAGCGGGGGGGTATGGCTACACCTTC. As protein: CASSLAGGYGYTF. Full variable domain (outside the CDR3, taken from reference TRBV7-2 and TRBJ1-2): GAGVSQSPSNKVTEKGKDVELRCDPISGHTALYWYRQSLGQGLEFLIYFQGNSAPDKSGLPSDRFSAERTGGSVSTLTIQRTQQEDSAVYLCASSLAGGYGYTFGSGTRLTVV.